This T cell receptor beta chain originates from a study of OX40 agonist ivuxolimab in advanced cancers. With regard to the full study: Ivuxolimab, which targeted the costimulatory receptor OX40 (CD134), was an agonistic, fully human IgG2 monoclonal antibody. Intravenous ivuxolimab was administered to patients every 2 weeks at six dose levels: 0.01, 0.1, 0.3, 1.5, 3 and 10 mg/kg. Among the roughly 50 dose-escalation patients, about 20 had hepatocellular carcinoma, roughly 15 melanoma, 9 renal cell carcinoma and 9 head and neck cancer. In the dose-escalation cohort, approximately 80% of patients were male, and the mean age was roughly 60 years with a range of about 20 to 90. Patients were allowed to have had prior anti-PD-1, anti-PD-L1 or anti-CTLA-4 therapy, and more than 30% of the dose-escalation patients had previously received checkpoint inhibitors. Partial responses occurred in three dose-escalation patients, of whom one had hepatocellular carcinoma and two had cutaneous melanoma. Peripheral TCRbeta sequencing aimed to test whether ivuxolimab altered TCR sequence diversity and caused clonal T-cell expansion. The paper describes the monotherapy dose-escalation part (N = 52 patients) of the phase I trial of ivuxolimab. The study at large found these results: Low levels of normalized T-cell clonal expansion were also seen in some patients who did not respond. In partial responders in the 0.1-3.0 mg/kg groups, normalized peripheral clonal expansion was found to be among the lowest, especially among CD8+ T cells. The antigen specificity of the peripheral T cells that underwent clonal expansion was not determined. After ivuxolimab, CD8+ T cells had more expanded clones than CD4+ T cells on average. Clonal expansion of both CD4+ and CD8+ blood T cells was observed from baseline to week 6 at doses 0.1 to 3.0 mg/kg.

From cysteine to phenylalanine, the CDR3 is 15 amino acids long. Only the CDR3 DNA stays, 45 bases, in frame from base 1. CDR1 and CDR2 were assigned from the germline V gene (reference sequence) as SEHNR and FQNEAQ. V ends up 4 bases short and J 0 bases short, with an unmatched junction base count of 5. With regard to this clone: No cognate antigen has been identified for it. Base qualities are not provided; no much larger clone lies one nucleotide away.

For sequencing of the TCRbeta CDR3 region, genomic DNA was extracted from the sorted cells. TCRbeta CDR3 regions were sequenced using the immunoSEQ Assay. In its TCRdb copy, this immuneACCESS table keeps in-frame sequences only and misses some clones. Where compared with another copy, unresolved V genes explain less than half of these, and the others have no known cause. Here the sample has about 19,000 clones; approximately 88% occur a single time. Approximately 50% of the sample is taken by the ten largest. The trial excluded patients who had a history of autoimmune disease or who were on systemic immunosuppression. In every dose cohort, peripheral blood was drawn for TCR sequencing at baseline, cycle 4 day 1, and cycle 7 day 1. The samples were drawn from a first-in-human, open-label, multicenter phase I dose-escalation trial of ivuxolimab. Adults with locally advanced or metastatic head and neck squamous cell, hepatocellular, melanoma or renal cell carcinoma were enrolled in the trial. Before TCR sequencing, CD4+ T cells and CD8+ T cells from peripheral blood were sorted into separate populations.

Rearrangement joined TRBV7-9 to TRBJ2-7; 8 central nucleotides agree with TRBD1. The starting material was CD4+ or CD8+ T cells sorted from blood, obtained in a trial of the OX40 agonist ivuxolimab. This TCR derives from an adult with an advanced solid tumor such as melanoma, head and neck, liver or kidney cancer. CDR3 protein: CASSSPDRDSYEQYF. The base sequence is TGTGCCAGCAGCTCACCGGACAGGGACTCCTACGAGCAGTACTTC.